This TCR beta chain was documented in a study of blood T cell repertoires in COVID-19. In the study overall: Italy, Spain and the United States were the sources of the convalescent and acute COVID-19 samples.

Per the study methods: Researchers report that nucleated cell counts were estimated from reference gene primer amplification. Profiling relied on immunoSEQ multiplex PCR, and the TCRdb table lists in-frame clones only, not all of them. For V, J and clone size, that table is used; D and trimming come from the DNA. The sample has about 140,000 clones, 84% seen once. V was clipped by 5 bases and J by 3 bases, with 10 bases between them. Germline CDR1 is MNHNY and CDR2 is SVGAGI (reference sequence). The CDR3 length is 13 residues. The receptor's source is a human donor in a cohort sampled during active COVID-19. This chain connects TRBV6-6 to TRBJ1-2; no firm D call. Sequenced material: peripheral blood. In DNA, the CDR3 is TGTGCCAGCAGTACACAGTACGACTATGGCTACACCTTC. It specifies CASSTQYDYGYTF.